This TCR beta chain was identified during a study of blood T cell repertoires in COVID-19. Study-level background: Acute and convalescent COVID-19 samples came from the United States, Italy and Spain. T cells, B-cell-depleted T cells, or PBMCs supplied cDNA or gDNA.

Trimming cost V 3 bases and J 7 bases, with 6 bases left between them. Germline CDR1 is KGHSH and CDR2 is LQKENI. This CDR3 has 12 residues. In the original workflow: Using reference gene primer amplification, nucleated cell counts were estimated. The data were produced by immunoSEQ multiplex PCR, yet TCRdb's version contains in-frame clones alone and is incomplete. The V and J calls and the clone size are those of that table, but D and trimming were determined from the DNA. The sample records 200,000 to 250,000 clones, roughly 86% being singletons. The sequence derives from a woman aged 70 to 79 with active or convalescent COVID-19. Specimen: peripheral blood. The V and J genes are TRBV18 and TRBJ2-2; D is ambiguous. The CDR3 protein is CASSPPIGELFF. The CDR3 nucleotides are TGTGCCAGCTCACCCCCAATCGGGGAGCTGTTTTTT.